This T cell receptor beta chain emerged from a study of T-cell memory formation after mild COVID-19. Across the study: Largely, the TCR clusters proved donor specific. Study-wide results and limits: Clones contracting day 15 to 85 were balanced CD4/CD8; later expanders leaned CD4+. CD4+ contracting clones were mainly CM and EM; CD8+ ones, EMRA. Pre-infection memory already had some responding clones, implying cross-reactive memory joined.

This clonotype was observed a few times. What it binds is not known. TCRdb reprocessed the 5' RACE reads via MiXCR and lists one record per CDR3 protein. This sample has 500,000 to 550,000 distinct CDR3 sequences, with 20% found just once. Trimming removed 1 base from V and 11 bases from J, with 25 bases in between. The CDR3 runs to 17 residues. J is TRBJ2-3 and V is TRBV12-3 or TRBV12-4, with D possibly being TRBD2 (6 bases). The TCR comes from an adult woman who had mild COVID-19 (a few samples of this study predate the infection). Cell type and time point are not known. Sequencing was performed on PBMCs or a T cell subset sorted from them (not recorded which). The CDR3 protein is CASSLEVGVGGVGEQYF. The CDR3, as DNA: TGTGCCAGCAGTTTAGAAGTCGGTGTTGGCGGGGTCGGGGAGCAGTATTTT.